The 27 T cell receptor beta chains below were found in one sample sequenced in a study of PD-L1 blockade in urothelial cancer. As to time point: peripheral blood 6 weeks after treatment start. Repertoires were generated with immunoSEQ multiplex PCR, while TCRdb's copy carries only in-frame clones and drops some. The sample yields 75,000 to 95,000 clones, around 90% seen once. The sample in question was PBMCs, obtained around atezolizumab (anti-PD-L1) treatment. Receptor source: an elderly woman with urothelial cancer.

The rearrangement joins TRBV27 to TRBJ2-2, with 7 nucleotides matching TRBD1. The CDR3 is 15 amino acids. The germline CDR1 and CDR2 sequences are MNHEY and SMNVEV (reference sequence). V lost 3 bases to trimming and J lost 3 bases; unmatched junction nucleotides: 4. The CDR3 region is CASSFSTGHTGELFF. In DNA form, the CDR3 reads TGTGCCAGCAGTTTCTCGACAGGGCACACCGGGGAGCTGTTTTTT.

This sequence joins TRBV28 and TRBJ2-3; D gene uncertain. CDR1 and CDR2 (germline): MDHEN, SYDVKM. Trimming removed 5 bases at V and 1 base at J, with 4 bases between. The CDR3 is 12 residues long. Here the CDR3 DNA reads TGTGCCAGCAGTCTCCGCACAGATACGCAGTATTTT. Translated: CASSLRTDTQYF.

This clone was found once. The chain couples TRBV19 to TRBJ2-1; 7 bases line up with TRBD2. J gave up 6 bases and V 5 bases, and 7 bases lay outside the gene matches. CDR3 size: 14 residues. Per the germline V gene, CDR1 is LNHDA and CDR2 is SQIVND (reference sequence). This chain's CDR3 is CASSPQAGVNEQFF. CDR3 coding DNA: TGTGCCAGTAGTCCCCAGGCGGGAGTCAATGAGCAGTTCTTC.

The chain uses TRBV2 and TRBJ2-3; TRBD1 matches 7 bases. Germline loops: CDR1 SNHLY, CDR2 FYNNEI. Trimming took 6 bases from V and 1 from J; bases not matched to a gene: 4. The CDR3 has 14 amino acids. The CDR3 is CASRRGRGTDTQYF. The DNA of the CDR3 is TGTGCCAGCAGGAGGGGGCGCGGCACAGATACGCAGTATTTT.

The J gene is TRBJ2-5, the V gene TRBV9, with TRBD2 identical over 10 bases. The junction had 5 bases not matched to a gene; V was cut back by 2 bases and J by 4 bases. This CDR3 contains 15 residues. Looked up from germline, CDR1 is SGDLS and CDR2 is YYNGEE. For the CDR3, the DNA is TGTGCCAGCAGCGTCACTAGCGGGATAACAGAGACCCAGTACTTC. Its protein product is CASSVTSGITETQYF.

J is TRBJ2-7 and V is TRBV21-1; TRBD1 is taken as the D call from the table, unchecked against the DNA. TRBV21-1 is flagged as a pseudogene. The CDR3 has 16 amino acids. DNA for the CDR3: TGTGCCAGCAGCAACCGCGACAGGGGGCCGATGGACGAGCAGTACTTC. Amino acid sequence: CASSNRDRGPMDEQYF.

The gene calls are TRBV28 and TRBJ1-2, with 12 bases identical to TRBD1. From germline, CDR1 is MDHEN and CDR2 SYDVKM. With 1 base clipped from V and 7 bases from J, the junction kept 10 bases outside the gene matches. CDR3 length: 17 amino acids. In DNA, the CDR3 is TGTGCCAGCAGTTTATCGGGGGGACAGGGGGCCGGCGGTGGCTACACCTTC. Encoded protein: CASSLSGGQGAGGGYTF.

The sample holds one count of this clone. V and J are TRBV7-2 and TRBJ2-5, with D perhaps matching TRBD2 (5 bases). Germline V gene lookup returns CDR1 SGHTA and CDR2 FQGNSA. This CDR3 region has 11 residues. V gave up 8 bases and J gave up 7 bases, with 11 bases separating them. As DNA, the CDR3 is TGTGCCAGCTCCCTAGCAGGGACCCAGTACTTC. It codes for CASSLAGTQYF.

The rearrangement links TRBV5-1 to TRBJ1-4, with D unresolved. Germline V lookup: CDR1 SGHRS, CDR2 YFSETQ. The CDR3 totals 14 residues. The ends were cut back, 2 bases at V and 7 bases at J, with 12 bases in the middle. This CDR3 is CASSLPAPGEKLFF. DNA of the CDR3: TGCGCCAGCAGCTTACCGGCCCCAGGTGAAAAACTGTTTTTT.

The V and J genes are TRBV7-9 and TRBJ2-7; the D gene is possibly TRBD1 (5 bases). Trimming removed 5 bases from V and 4 bases from J, with 15 bases in between. This CDR3 contains 14 residues. Germline CDR1 SEHNR, CDR2 FQNEAQ (reference sequence). This chain's CDR3 is CASSLLETAYEQYF. The CDR3 DNA follows: TGTGCCAGCAGCCTATTGGAGACAGCTTACGAGCAGTACTTC.

The chain couples TRBV27 to TRBJ1-5; 12 nucleotides line up with TRBD1. V lost 3 bases, J lost 6 bases, and 3 bases stayed unmatched. The CDR3 consists of 15 residues. Per the germline V gene, CDR1 is MNHEY and CDR2 is SMNVEV (reference sequence). DNA for the CDR3: TGTGCCAGCAGTTTCGGGACAGGGGGCGGTCAGCCCCAGCATTTT. Its translation: CASSFGTGGGQPQHF.

DNA for the CDR3: TGTGCCAGCAGCCCGGTGGCGGAGGCCTACAATGAGCAGTTCTTC. It yields the protein CASSPVAEAYNEQFF. The chain uses TRBV7-9 and TRBJ2-1; TRBD2 might be the D (5 bases). The CDR3 totals 15 residues. Germline V gene data show CDR1 as SEHNR and CDR2 as FQNEAQ (reference sequence). With 5 bases removed from V and 2 bases from J, the gap between germline ends came to 13 bases.

CDR3 nucleotides: TGCGCCAGCAGCCAAGATTCTTACTATGGCTACACCTTC. Translation gives CASSQDSYYGYTF. The chain has TRBV4-1 and TRBJ1-2; D gene ambiguous. V lost 0 bases to trimming and J lost 3 bases, with 5 bases between them. The CDR3 length is 13 residues. Germline-derived CDR1 and CDR2 are MGHRA and YSYEKL.

The rearrangement joins TRBV6-1 to TRBJ2-7; 8 nucleotides agree with TRBD1. Germline V CDR1 and CDR2: MNHNS, SASEGT. The ends lost 1 base at V and 8 bases at J; junction bases unmatched: 10. The CDR3 length is 15 residues. The CDR3 sequence is CASSEGGQDAKKQYF. The CDR3 coding sequence is TGTGCCAGCAGTGAAGGGGGACAGGATGCTAAGAAGCAGTACTTC.

The gene calls are TRBV7-2 and TRBJ2-2; 12 positions agree with TRBD2. V was pared by 1 base and J by 3 bases, with 6 bases of the junction left unmatched. Germline-derived CDR1 and CDR2 are SGHTA and FQGNSA. CDR3 length: 18 amino acids. The CDR3 sequence is CASSLVSTSGSDTGELFF. CDR3 bases: TGTGCCAGCAGCTTAGTCTCGACTAGCGGGAGCGACACCGGGGAGCTGTTTTTT.

The gene calls are TRBV5-8 and TRBJ1-3; the match to TRBD1 covers 8 bases. J gave up 1 base and V 4 bases, and 7 bases lay outside the gene matches. This CDR3 contains 16 residues. Germline-derived CDR1 and CDR2 are SGHTS and YDEGEE. The CDR3 region is CASSPDRGWSGNTIYF. CDR3 sequence (DNA): TGTGCCAGCAGCCCCGACAGGGGCTGGTCTGGAAACACCATATATTTT.

V usage is TRBV7-2 and J usage is TRBJ2-1; TRBD2 aligns across 9 bases. Germline assignment: CDR1 SGHTA and CDR2 FQGNSA. The CDR3 has 16 amino acids. The V segment lost 5 bases and the J segment 4 bases; nucleotides outside the gene matches: 9. The CDR3 DNA reads TGTGCCAGCAGCCTGGGCGGGAGGGGAGGATACAATGAGCAGTTCTTC. Amino acids: CASSLGGRGGYNEQFF.

The genes are TRBV25-1 and TRBJ2-7; D not resolved. The CDR3 sequence is 14 residues long. The V end was cut by 3 bases, the J end by 5 bases, with 14 bases between. From germline, CDR1 is MGHDK and CDR2 SYGVNS. CDR3 sequence reads: CASSETPGPNEQYF. In nucleotides, the CDR3 is TGTGCCAGCAGTGAGACCCCAGGCCCAAACGAGCAGTACTTC.

The genes are TRBV2 and TRBJ2-7, with D possibly matching TRBD1 (5 bases). CDR3 size: 12 residues. The V end was cut by 3 bases, the J end by 3 bases, with 6 bases between. Looked up from germline, CDR1 is SNHLY and CDR2 is FYNNEI. CDR3 nucleotide sequence: TGTGCCAGCAGTGATCAGGGCTACGAGCAGTACTTC. Translating it yields CASSDQGYEQYF.

The V gene is TRBV4-2, the J gene TRBJ2-1; TRBD2 might be the D (6 bases). The V end lost 0 bases, the J end lost 9 bases, and 15 bases lay between the germline ends. Germline lookup yields CDR1 LGHNA and CDR2 YNFKEQ. This CDR3 region has 15 residues. The CDR3: CASSQEVQYGGEQFF. The CDR3 DNA is TGTGCCAGCAGCCAAGAGGTGCAATACGGGGGTGAGCAGTTCTTC.

The J gene is TRBJ2-5, the V gene TRBV5-1; 13 bases are a match to TRBD2. The CDR3 sequence is 16 residues long. The germline gives CDR1 SGHRS, CDR2 YFSETQ. Unmatched junction bases numbered 3, after V lost 0 bases and J lost 4 bases. The CDR3 here is CASSLGTSGSTETQYF. The CDR3 bases are TGCGCCAGCAGCTTGGGGACTAGCGGGAGTACAGAGACCCAGTACTTC.

The V gene is TRBV7-3, the J gene TRBJ2-2; 9 bases agree with TRBD1. CDR3 length: 18 residues. Trimming at V came to 4 bases and at J to 3 bases, leaving 12 bases not matched to a gene. Per germline, CDR1 SGHTA and CDR2 FQGTGA. CDR3 coding DNA: TGTGCCAGCAGCTGGATAGGGACAGGGCAAATACACACCGGGGAGCTGTTTTTT. This encodes CASSWIGTGQIHTGELFF. Filled out from reference TRBV7-3 and TRBJ2-2, the complete variable domain reads GAGVSQTPSNKVTEKGKYVELRCDPISGHTALYWYRQSLGQGPEFLIYFQGTGAADDSGLPNDRFFAVRPEGSVSTLKIQRTERGDSAVYLCASSWIGTGQIHTGELFFGEGSRLTVL.

In this sample, this clone turned up once. The chain combines TRBV28 with TRBJ2-3; 8 nucleotides align to TRBD2. The germline V gene has CDR1 MDHEN and CDR2 SYDVKM. The CDR3 runs 15 residues. V lost 7 bases to trimming and J lost 5 bases; unmatched junction nucleotides: 11. This chain's CDR3 is CASTQAGSGRDTQYF. The CDR3 nucleotides read TGTGCCAGCACCCAAGCCGGAAGCGGGAGAGATACGCAGTATTTT.

V gene TRBV4-2 combines with J gene TRBJ1-3; D perhaps matches TRBD1 (5 bases). The V gene lost 0 bases and the J gene lost 0 bases, with 12 bases spanning the gap. The CDR3 contains 17 residues. CDR1 LGHNA and CDR2 YNFKEQ come from the germline V gene. DNA for the CDR3: TGTGCCAGCAGCCAAGATCTGAGCGGGACCTCTGGAAACACCATATATTTT. This gives the protein CASSQDLSGTSGNTIYF.

The chain is built from TRBV2 and TRBJ1-1; D is undetermined. V was trimmed by 5 bases and J by 11 bases, leaving 21 bases between them. Germline CDR1 is SNHLY and CDR2 is FYNNEI. The CDR3 runs 14 residues. DNA for the CDR3: TGTGCCAGCAGTTCGCAACAGACCTCGATATGGGCTTTCTTT. This translates into CASSSQQTSIWAFF. The whole variable domain, filled in from reference TRBV2 and TRBJ1-1, reads EPEVTQTPSHQVTQMGQEVILRCVPISNHLYFYWYRQILGQKVEFLVSFYNNEISEKSEIFDDQFSVERPDGSNFTLKIRSTKLEDSAMYFCASSSQQTSIWAFFGQGTRLTVV.

The genes are TRBV27 and TRBJ1-2; 12 bases match TRBD1. The CDR3 loop spans 15 amino acids. J was trimmed by 7 bases and V by 5 bases; bases with no gene match: 8. Germline CDR1 MNHEY, CDR2 SMNVEV (reference sequence). The CDR3 DNA reads as TGTGCCAGCAGTGCACCGGGACAGGGGGCGTCTGGCTACACCTTC. Its protein product is CASSAPGQGASGYTF.

This chain connects TRBV4-2 to TRBJ2-1; 8 nucleotides align to TRBD2. This CDR3 region has 16 residues. V lost 0 bases to trimming and J lost 8 bases; unmatched junction nucleotides: 9. In germline, CDR1 is LGHNA, CDR2 YNFKEQ. CDR3 sequence reads: CASSQDRAGGKDEQFF. The DNA of the CDR3 is TGTGCCAGCAGCCAAGATAGGGCGGGAGGTAAAGATGAGCAGTTCTTC.